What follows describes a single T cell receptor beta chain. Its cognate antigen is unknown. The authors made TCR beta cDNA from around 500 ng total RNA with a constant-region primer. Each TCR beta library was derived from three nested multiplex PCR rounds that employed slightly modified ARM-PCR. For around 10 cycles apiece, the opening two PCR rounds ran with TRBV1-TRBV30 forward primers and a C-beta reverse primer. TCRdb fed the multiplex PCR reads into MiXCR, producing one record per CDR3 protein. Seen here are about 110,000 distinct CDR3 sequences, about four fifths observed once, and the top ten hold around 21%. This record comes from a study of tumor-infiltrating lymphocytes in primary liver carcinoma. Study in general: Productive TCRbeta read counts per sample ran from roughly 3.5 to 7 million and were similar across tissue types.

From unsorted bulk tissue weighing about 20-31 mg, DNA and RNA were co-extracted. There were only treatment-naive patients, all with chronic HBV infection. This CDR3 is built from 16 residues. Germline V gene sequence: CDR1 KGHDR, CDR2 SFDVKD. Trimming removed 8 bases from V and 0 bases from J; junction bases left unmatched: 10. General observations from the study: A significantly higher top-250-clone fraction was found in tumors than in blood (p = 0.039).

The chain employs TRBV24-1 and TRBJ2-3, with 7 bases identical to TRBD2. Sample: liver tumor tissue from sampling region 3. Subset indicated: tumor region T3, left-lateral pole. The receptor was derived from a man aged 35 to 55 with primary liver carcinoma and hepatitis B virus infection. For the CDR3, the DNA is TGTGCCACCAATGGGAGGGAAACGACTAGCACAGATACGCAGTATTTT. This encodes CATNGRETTSTDTQYF.